Below, 22 T cell receptor beta chains from the same sample are listed, as sequenced in a study of cytomegalovirus exposure and HLA in healthy donors. The PCR contained 60 Vbeta and 13 Jbeta primers. This table comes from immunoSEQ multiplex PCR, and its TCRdb copy is limited to in-frame clones, with some not included. The table records 150,000 to 200,000 clones, 84% of them present only once. The sequenced sample was PBMCs. The receptor set was obtained from a girl under 10 years old in good health and CMV-seropositive.

This chain joins TRBV5-8 and TRBJ1-5; 7 bases are a match to TRBD1. Germline V gives CDR1 SGHTS, CDR2 YDEGEE. Trimming took 3 bases from V and 0 from J; bases not matched to a gene: 9. CDR3 length equals 17 residues. The CDR3 region is CASSYHPTGISNQPQHF. The CDR3 nucleotides are TGTGCCAGCAGCTACCACCCGACAGGGATTAGCAATCAGCCCCAGCATTTT.

The chain has TRBV5-1 and TRBJ1-2; 7 bases map to TRBD1. Germline lookup yields CDR1 SGHRS and CDR2 YFSETQ. Trimming cost V 4 bases and J 2 bases; bases outside gene matches: 8. The CDR3 consists of 15 residues. In DNA form, the CDR3 reads TGCGCCAGCAGCACTCCCTTGACAGGGAACTATGGCTACACCTTC. It yields the protein CASSTPLTGNYGYTF.

V and J are TRBV30 and TRBJ1-6; 7 nucleotides line up with TRBD1. This CDR3 comprises 14 residues. The ends lost 0 bases at V and 9 bases at J; junction bases unmatched: 5. CDR1 is GTSNPN, CDR2 SVGIG, per germline (reference sequence). The CDR3: CAWSVAQGGSPLHF. CDR3 bases: TGTGCCTGGAGTGTAGCGCAGGGGGGTTCACCCCTCCACTTT.

This clone has just a few counts. One end of the junction fails to match germline, which may point to a read error. CDR3 residues: CASSLGPTSGATF. For the CDR3, the DNA is TGTGCCAGCAGCTTAGGCCCGACTAGCGGGGCGACCTTC. The chain uses TRBV11-2 and TRBJ2-7, with 11 nucleotides matching TRBD2. Germline V lookup: CDR1 SGHAT, CDR2 FQNNGV. This CDR3 spans 13 amino acids.

The V gene is TRBV9, the J gene TRBJ1-1, with D possibly being TRBD1 (6 bases). The CDR3 runs 14 residues. With 3 bases removed from V and 3 bases from J, the gap between germline ends came to 12 bases. CDR1 and CDR2 (germline): SGDLS, YYNGEE. CDR3 bases: TGTGCCAGCAGCGCCCGACAGGTAGACACTGAAGCTTTCTTT. Amino acids: CASSARQVDTEAFF.

The chain has TRBV29-1 and TRBJ2-7; the D gene is possibly TRBD1 (5 bases). Trimming left V 4 bases short and J 0 bases short, with 10 bases between. CDR3 length: 13 amino acids. The germline V gene has CDR1 SQVTM and CDR2 ANQGSEA. The CDR3 is CSVGTGISYEQYF. CDR3 in DNA: TGCAGCGTTGGAACAGGTATCTCCTACGAGCAGTACTTC.

V usage is TRBV7-9 and J usage is TRBJ1-1; possibly TRBD1 for D (5 bases). Germline assignment: CDR1 SEHNR and CDR2 FQNEAQ (reference sequence). Trimming stripped 3 bases from V and 4 bases from J, with 9 bases between. The CDR3 loop spans 13 amino acids. CDR3 sequence reads: CASSFGRVTEAFF. CDR3 nucleotide sequence: TGTGCCAGCAGCTTCGGCAGGGTCACTGAAGCTTTCTTT.

The chain recombines TRBV19 with TRBJ1-1, with 9 nucleotides matching TRBD1. V lost 6 bases to trimming and J lost 10 bases; unmatched junction nucleotides: 6. This CDR3 contains 12 residues. Germline lookup yields CDR1 LNHDA and CDR2 SQIVND (reference sequence). CDR3 bases: TGTGCCAGTAGGCAGGACAGGGGCGGAGCTTTCTTT. Its translation: CASRQDRGGAFF.

The CDR3 loop is CASSQVPGTGDGYTF. For the CDR3, the DNA is TGCGCCAGCAGCCAAGTTCCCGGGACAGGGGATGGCTACACCTTC. This chain connects TRBV4-1 to TRBJ1-2, with 10 bases matching TRBD1. The trim removed 1 base at V and 6 bases at J, leaving 5 bases unmatched. Germline V gives CDR1 MGHRA, CDR2 YSYEKL. There are 15 residues in the CDR3.

This clone was seen more than once but under ten times. The rearrangement joins TRBV9 to TRBJ1-2; no clear D. The CDR3 consists of 14 residues. Germline V gene data show CDR1 as SGDLS and CDR2 as YYNGEE. V was shortened by 0 bases and J by 7 bases, with 13 bases between the two germline ends. As DNA, the CDR3 is TGTGCCAGCAGCGTAGAAGCAGAGGGCGGTGGCTACACCTTC. It translates to CASSVEAEGGGYTF.

The chain employs TRBV6-6 and TRBJ1-5, with unresolved D. Germline values: CDR1 MNHNY, CDR2 SVGAGI (reference sequence). The CDR3 runs 14 residues. Trimming removed 5 bases at V and 7 bases at J, with 15 bases between. CDR3 DNA: TGTGCCAGCAGTGAGGAGGGTTCGGGGCAGCCCCAGCATTTT. This gives the protein CASSEEGSGQPQHF.

The chain links TRBV18 to TRBJ2-1; TRBD1 is a possible D gene (6 bases). The ends were cut back, 2 bases at V and 2 bases at J, with 13 bases in the middle. Per germline, CDR1 KGHSH and CDR2 LQKENI. CDR3 length equals 16 residues. The CDR3 DNA follows: TGTGCCAGCTCACCAGGAGGCAGGGGAACCTACAATGAGCAGTTCTTC. This gives the protein CASSPGGRGTYNEQFF.

The genes are TRBV7-6 and TRBJ2-5; a weak D match, TRBD2 (5 bases). Trimming left V 5 bases short and J 6 bases short, with 19 bases between. This CDR3 has 15 amino acids. Germline V gives CDR1 SGHVS, CDR2 FNYEAQ. This chain's CDR3 is CASSPTQGSGKTQYF. In DNA form, the CDR3 reads TGTGCCAGCAGCCCTACCCAAGGGTCCGGGAAGACCCAGTACTTC.

The chain links TRBV19 to TRBJ2-1, with D maybe TRBD2 (5 bases). Germline V gives CDR1 LNHDA, CDR2 SQIVND (reference sequence). Trimming took 6 bases from V and 2 from J, leaving 14 bases between them. CDR3 length equals 15 residues. CDR3 loop: CASRLGGSTYNEQFF. Written as DNA, the CDR3 is TGTGCCAGTAGGCTGGGCGGGTCTACCTACAATGAGCAGTTCTTC.

As regards this clone: The germline gene is not matched at one end of the junction; a read error may be the cause. Other DNA sequences from this sample encode an identical CDR3 as well. The chain employs TRBV5-1 and TRBJ1-2, with 9 bases identical to TRBD1. The germline CDR1 and CDR2 sequences are SGHRS and YFSETQ. This CDR3 has 14 residues. The CDR3 protein is CASSLEGQGYGYTF. The CDR3 coding sequence is TGCGCCAGCAGCTTGGAGGGACAGGGCTATGGCTACACTTTC.

The chain recombines TRBV18 with TRBJ1-5, with D perhaps matching TRBD1 (5 bases). V was shortened by 2 bases and J by 7 bases, with 15 bases between the two germline ends. Germline V lookup: CDR1 KGHSH, CDR2 LQKENI. The CDR3 consists of 15 residues. In nucleotides, the CDR3 is TGTGCCAGCTCACCAGTGGGGGGGGGAGACCAGCCCCAGCATTTT. This codes for CASSPVGGGDQPQHF. Drawing the rest from reference TRBV18 and TRBJ1-5, the complete variable domain is NAGVMQNPRHLVRRRGQEARLRCSPMKGHSHVYWYRQLPEEGLKFMVYLQKENIIDESGMPKERFSAEFPKEGPSILRIQQVVRGDSAAYFCASSPVGGGDQPQHFGDGTRLSIL.

DNA for the CDR3: TGTGCCAGCTCGGCGGGAGGAGAGACCCAGTACTTC. Translated, it gives CASSAGGETQYF. The V and J genes are TRBV18 and TRBJ2-5; 8 bases fit TRBD2. The germline CDR1 and CDR2 sequences are KGHSH and LQKENI. Trimming at V came to 6 bases and at J to 4 bases, leaving 1 base not matched to a gene. This CDR3 has 12 residues.

Of note for this clone: Other DNA variants within this sample encode the same CDR3. The rearrangement joins TRBV9 to TRBJ2-7; 11 bases fit TRBD2. This CDR3 has 15 amino acids. Germline assignment: CDR1 SGDLS and CDR2 YYNGEE. Germline trimming cut 2 bases from V and 3 bases from J; bases unmatched to any gene: 4. CDR3 bases: TGTGCCAGCAGCGTCGGACTAGCGGGTGACTACGAGCAGTACTTC. Protein product: CASSVGLAGDYEQYF. Full variable domain (remainder filled in from reference TRBV9 and TRBJ2-7): DSGVTQTPKHLITATGQRVTLRCSPRSGDLSVYWYQQSLDQGLQFLIQYYNGEERAKGNILERFSAQQFPDLHSELNLSSLELGDSALYFCASSVGLAGDYEQYFGPGTRLTVT.

This sequence joins TRBV9 and TRBJ2-3; D possibly corresponds to TRBD2 (6 bases). This CDR3 has 15 amino acids. Trimming left V 3 bases short and J 1 base short, with 12 bases between. The germline CDR1 and CDR2 sequences are SGDLS and YYNGEE. CDR3 sequence reads: CASSGLAVGTDTQYF. For the CDR3, the DNA is TGTGCCAGCAGCGGCTTAGCGGTTGGCACAGATACGCAGTATTTT.

J is TRBJ2-3 and V is TRBV15; TRBD2 aligns across 8 bases. Germline assignment: CDR1 LNHNV and CDR2 YYDKDF (reference sequence). Germline trimming cut 1 base from V and 0 bases from J; bases unmatched to any gene: 0. There are 15 residues in the CDR3. The CDR3: CATSRAGGSTDTQYF. The CDR3 nucleotides read TGTGCCACCAGCAGAGCGGGAGGGAGCACAGATACGCAGTATTTT.

V and J are TRBV6-1 and TRBJ2-5; TRBD2 aligns across 9 bases. With the DNA end fitting TRBJ2-7 better, the J assignment may be wrong. The germline gives CDR1 MNHNS, CDR2 SASEGT. The CDR3 sequence is 16 residues long. The CDR3 DNA sequence: TGTGCCAGCAGTGAAGCCGGGACTAGCCTTTATTACGAGCAGTACTTC. Residues: CASSEAGTSLYYEQYF.

Notes on this clone: Other DNA sequences in the same sample also yield this CDR3. This chain links TRBV13 with TRBJ2-7, with 10 bases fitting TRBD2. Germline V gene sequence: CDR1 PRHDT, CDR2 FYEKMQ (reference sequence). The CDR3 runs 15 residues. V was pared by 6 bases and J by 2 bases, with 7 bases of the junction left unmatched. The CDR3 region has the DNA TGTGCCAGCAGTCAAGCCGGACTAGCGGCCTACGAGCAGTACTTC. Amino acid sequence: CASSQAGLAAYEQYF.